Listed below are T cell receptor beta chains from one sample, sequenced in a study of blood T cell repertoires in COVID-19. Profiled with immunoSEQ multiplex PCR; TCRdb holds only in-frame clones, not every one. The sample contains about 59,000 clones, 80% to 85% of which appear only once. The sample consisted of peripheral blood. The receptors were gathered from a woman aged 80 or over with active or convalescent COVID-19. Each CDR3 is given with its conserved first and last residue. The order of the fields is J gene, D gene, V gene, clone size, CDR3 length, CDR3 protein, CDR3 DNA. D genes are given only for firm matches. The size of a clone is reported for some rows only, either as once, few or many, or as a class for expanded clones.

J gene: TRBJ1-5; D gene: .; V gene: TRBV6-5; clone size: once; CDR3 length: 13; CDR3 protein: CASSPDSRGPQHF; CDR3 DNA: TGTGCCAGCAGTCCGGACAGCCGCGGGCCCCAGCATTTT
J gene: TRBJ1-5; D gene: .; V gene: TRBV9; clone size: .; CDR3 length: 15; CDR3 protein: CASSEVDSLNQPQHF; CDR3 DNA: TGTGCCAGCAGCGAGGTTGACAGCCTCAATCAGCCCCAGCATTTT
J gene: TRBJ1-2; D gene: .; V gene: TRBV7-2; clone size: .; CDR3 length: 15; CDR3 protein: CASSPKVGGNYGYTF; CDR3 DNA: TGTGCCAGCAGCCCAAAGGTTGGGGGCAACTATGGCTACACCTTT
J gene: TRBJ1-1; D gene: .; V gene: TRBV11-2; clone size: .; CDR3 length: 13; CDR3 protein: CASRLAGGSEAFF; CDR3 DNA: TGTGCCAGCAGGCTGGCGGGGGGCTCTGAAGCTTTCTTT
J gene: TRBJ2-1; D gene: TRBD2; V gene: TRBV4-3; clone size: once; CDR3 length: 15; CDR3 protein: CASSLGLAGDNGQFF; CDR3 DNA: TGCGCCAGCAGCCTCGGACTAGCGGGGGACAATGGGCAGTTCTTC
J gene: TRBJ1-4; D gene: .; V gene: TRBV5-1; clone size: .; CDR3 length: 16; CDR3 protein: CASSYRTGPPNEKLFF; CDR3 DNA: TGCGCCAGCAGCTACCGTACAGGGCCCCCTAATGAAAAACTGTTTTTT
J gene: TRBJ2-7; D gene: TRBD2; V gene: TRBV11-2; clone size: .; CDR3 length: 15; CDR3 protein: CASSTGLAGAYEQYF; CDR3 DNA: TGTGCCAGCAGCACGGGACTAGCGGGGGCCTACGAGCAGTACTTC
J gene: TRBJ2-1; D gene: .; V gene: TRBV7-9; clone size: .; CDR3 length: 16; CDR3 protein: CASSGDQFPSYNEQFF; CDR3 DNA: TGTGCCAGCAGCGGAGACCAATTCCCCTCCTACAATGAGCAGTTCTTC
J gene: TRBJ2-3; D gene: .; V gene: TRBV5-6; clone size: .; CDR3 length: 13; CDR3 protein: CASSSAGTDTQYF; CDR3 DNA: TGTGCCAGCAGCTCAGCAGGGACAGATACGCAGTATTTT
J gene: TRBJ1-1; D gene: .; V gene: TRBV7-9; clone size: .; CDR3 length: 11; CDR3 protein: CASSLGQGAFF; CDR3 DNA: TGTGCCAGCAGCTTAGGGCAGGGAGCTTTCTTT
J gene: TRBJ1-6; D gene: .; V gene: TRBV28; clone size: few; CDR3 length: 11; CDR3 protein: CASTTQGPLHF; CDR3 DNA: TGTGCCAGCACCACCCAGGGCCCCCTCCACTTT
J gene: TRBJ1-1; D gene: .; V gene: TRBV10-3; clone size: .; CDR3 length: 13; CDR3 protein: CAISESMSAPAFF; CDR3 DNA: TGTGCCATCAGTGAATCGATGAGTGCCCCAGCTTTCTTT
J gene: TRBJ2-1; D gene: .; V gene: TRBV12-5; clone size: .; CDR3 length: 15; CDR3 protein: CASGLNQGGRNEQFF; CDR3 DNA: TGTGCTAGTGGTTTGAATCAGGGGGGCCGCAATGAGCAGTTCTTC
J gene: TRBJ2-3; D gene: .; V gene: TRBV7-9; clone size: .; CDR3 length: 13; CDR3 protein: CASSPLSTDTQYF; CDR3 DNA: TGTGCCAGCAGCCCCCTCTCCACAGATACGCAGTATTTT
J gene: TRBJ2-5; D gene: TRBD2; V gene: TRBV28; clone size: .; CDR3 length: 15; CDR3 protein: CASSSIGLAEETQYF; CDR3 DNA: TGTGCCAGCAGTTCCATCGGACTAGCGGAAGAGACCCAGTACTTC
J gene: TRBJ1-6; D gene: .; V gene: TRBV18; clone size: .; CDR3 length: 12; CDR3 protein: CASSPENSPLHF; CDR3 DNA: TGTGCCAGCTCACCGGAGAATTCACCCCTCCACTTT
J gene: TRBJ1-5; D gene: .; V gene: TRBV6-5; clone size: .; CDR3 length: 13; CDR3 protein: CASKSGLYQPQHF; CDR3 DNA: TGTGCCAGCAAGTCCGGTTTATATCAGCCCCAGCATTTT
J gene: TRBJ1-6; D gene: .; V gene: TRBV19; clone size: .; CDR3 length: 14; CDR3 protein: CASTGRSYNSPLHF; CDR3 DNA: TGTGCCAGTACAGGGAGGTCCTATAATTCACCCCTCCACTTT
J gene: TRBJ1-3; D gene: .; V gene: TRBV5-1; clone size: .; CDR3 length: 16; CDR3 protein: CASSLEGHSSGNTIYF; CDR3 DNA: TGCGCCAGCAGCTTGGAGGGGCATAGCTCTGGAAACACCATATATTTT
J gene: TRBJ1-2; D gene: .; V gene: TRBV3-1/TRBV3-2; clone size: .; CDR3 length: 14; CDR3 protein: CASGPGGGFYGYTF; CDR3 DNA: TGTGCCAGCGGACCCGGGGGGGGTTTCTATGGCTACACCTTC
J gene: TRBJ1-2; D gene: TRBD1; V gene: TRBV5-4; clone size: .; CDR3 length: 16; CDR3 protein: CASSFLGQGQNYGYTF; CDR3 DNA: TGTGCCAGCAGCTTTTTGGGACAGGGCCAAAACTATGGCTACACCTTC
J gene: TRBJ2-5; D gene: .; V gene: TRBV7-3; clone size: .; CDR3 length: 16; CDR3 protein: CASSRGAGAIQETQYF; CDR3 DNA: TGTGCCAGCAGCCGGGGGGCGGGGGCGATCCAAGAGACCCAGTACTTC
J gene: TRBJ1-6; D gene: .; V gene: TRBV3-1/TRBV3-2; clone size: .; CDR3 length: 15; CDR3 protein: CASSRGTAYNSPLHF; CDR3 DNA: TGTGCCAGCAGCCGCGGGACGGCATATAATTCACCCCTCCACTTT
J gene: TRBJ1-1; D gene: .; V gene: TRBV19; clone size: .; CDR3 length: 17; CDR3 protein: CASSRRQTRTANTEAFF; CDR3 DNA: TGTGCCAGTAGTAGGCGTCAAACACGGACAGCGAACACTGAAGCTTTCTTT
J gene: TRBJ2-7; D gene: .; V gene: TRBV6-5; clone size: .; CDR3 length: 13; CDR3 protein: CASSYSTGYEQYF; CDR3 DNA: TGTGCCAGCAGTTACTCAACGGGCTACGAGCAGTACTTC
J gene: TRBJ1-2; D gene: .; V gene: TRBV12-3/TRBV12-4; clone size: .; CDR3 length: 12; CDR3 protein: CASSLSNYGYTF; CDR3 DNA: TGTGCCAGCAGTTTGAGTAACTATGGCTACACCTTC
J gene: TRBJ1-1; D gene: TRBD1; V gene: TRBV6-5; clone size: once; CDR3 length: 13; CDR3 protein: CASTRGLGIPAFF; CDR3 DNA: TGTGCCAGCACAAGGGGGCTTGGCATTCCGGCTTTCTTT
J gene: TRBJ1-4; D gene: TRBD1; V gene: TRBV15; clone size: .; CDR3 length: 15; CDR3 protein: CATSGQGATNEKLFF; CDR3 DNA: TGTGCCACCAGCGGACAGGGGGCAACTAATGAAAAACTGTTTTTT
J gene: TRBJ2-1; D gene: .; V gene: TRBV12-2; clone size: few; CDR3 length: 10; CDR3 protein: CASRLARQFF; CDR3 DNA: TGTGCAAGTCGCTTAGCGCGACAGTTCTTC